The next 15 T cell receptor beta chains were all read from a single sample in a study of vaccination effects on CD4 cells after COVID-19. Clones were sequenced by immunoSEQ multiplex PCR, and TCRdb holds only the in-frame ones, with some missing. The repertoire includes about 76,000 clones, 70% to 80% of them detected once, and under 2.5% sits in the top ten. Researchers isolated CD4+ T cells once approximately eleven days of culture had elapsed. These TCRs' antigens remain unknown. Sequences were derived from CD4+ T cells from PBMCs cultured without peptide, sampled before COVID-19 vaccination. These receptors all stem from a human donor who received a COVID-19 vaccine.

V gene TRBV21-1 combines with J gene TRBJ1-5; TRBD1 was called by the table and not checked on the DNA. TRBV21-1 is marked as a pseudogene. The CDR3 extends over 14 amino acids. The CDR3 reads CASKGQGAEQPQHF. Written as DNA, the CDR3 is TGTGCCAGCAAAGGACAGGGGGCGGAACAGCCCCAGCATTTT.

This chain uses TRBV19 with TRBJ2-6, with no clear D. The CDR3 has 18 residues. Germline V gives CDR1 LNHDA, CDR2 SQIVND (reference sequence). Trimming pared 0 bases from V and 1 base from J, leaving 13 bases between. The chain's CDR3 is CASSIDRFPLSGANVLTF. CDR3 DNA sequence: TGTGCCAGTAGTATAGATCGCTTCCCACTTTCTGGGGCCAACGTCCTGACTTTC.

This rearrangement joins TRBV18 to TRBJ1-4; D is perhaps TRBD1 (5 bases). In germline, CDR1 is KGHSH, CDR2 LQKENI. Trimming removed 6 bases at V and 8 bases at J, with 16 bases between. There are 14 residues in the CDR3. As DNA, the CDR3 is TGTGCCAGCTCGGGGCGCAGAGAGGAGGAAAAACTGTTTTTT. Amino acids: CASSGRREEEKLFF.

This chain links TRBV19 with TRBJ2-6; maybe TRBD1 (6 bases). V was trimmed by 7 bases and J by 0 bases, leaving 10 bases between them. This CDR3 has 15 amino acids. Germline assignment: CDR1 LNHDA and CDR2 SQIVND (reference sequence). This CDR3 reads CASKQGSSGANVLTF. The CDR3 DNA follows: TGTGCCAGTAAGCAGGGGAGCTCTGGGGCCAACGTCCTGACTTTC.

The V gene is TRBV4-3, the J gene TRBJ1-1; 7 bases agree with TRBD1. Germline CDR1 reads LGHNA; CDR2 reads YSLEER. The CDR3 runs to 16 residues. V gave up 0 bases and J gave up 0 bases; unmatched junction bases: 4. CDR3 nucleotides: TGCGCCAGCAGCCAAGAGGACAGGTCCCTGAACACTGAAGCTTTCTTT. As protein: CASSQEDRSLNTEAFF.

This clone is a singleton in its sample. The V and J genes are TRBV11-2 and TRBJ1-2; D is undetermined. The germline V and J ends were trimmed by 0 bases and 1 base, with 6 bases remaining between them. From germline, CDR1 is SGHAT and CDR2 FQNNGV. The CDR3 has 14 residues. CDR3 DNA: TGTGCCAGCAGCTTAGATCTGGGTAACTATGGCTACACCTTC. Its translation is CASSLDLGNYGYTF.

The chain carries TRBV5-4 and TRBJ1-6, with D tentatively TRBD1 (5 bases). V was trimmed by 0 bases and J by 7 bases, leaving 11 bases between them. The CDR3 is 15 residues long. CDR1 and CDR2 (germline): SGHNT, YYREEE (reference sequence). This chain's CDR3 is CASSLGDFQNSPLHF. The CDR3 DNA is TGTGCCAGCAGCTTGGGGGACTTTCAGAATTCACCCCTCCACTTT.

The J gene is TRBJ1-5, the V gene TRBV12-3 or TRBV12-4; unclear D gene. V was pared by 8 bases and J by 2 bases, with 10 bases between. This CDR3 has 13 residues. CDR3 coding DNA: TGTGCCAGCGCCCAGGTTGGCAATCAGCCCCAGCATTTT. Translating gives CASAQVGNQPQHF.

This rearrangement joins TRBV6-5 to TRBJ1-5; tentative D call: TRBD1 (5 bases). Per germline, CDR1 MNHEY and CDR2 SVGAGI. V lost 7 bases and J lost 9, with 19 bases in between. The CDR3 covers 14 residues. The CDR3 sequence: CASKGPGGAGPQHF. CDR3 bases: TGTGCCAGCAAAGGGCCGGGGGGAGCTGGGCCCCAGCATTTT.

The CDR3 loop reads CASSASSGGYQPQHF. CDR3 nucleotide sequence: TGTGCCAGCTCCGCGAGTTCAGGGGGCTACCAGCCCCAGCATTTT. This chain connects TRBV19 to TRBJ1-5; 8 nucleotides line up with TRBD1. Germline trimming cut 9 bases from V and 7 bases from J; bases unmatched to any gene: 14. This CDR3 contains 15 residues. The V gene's germline CDR1 is LNHDA and CDR2 SQIVND (reference sequence).

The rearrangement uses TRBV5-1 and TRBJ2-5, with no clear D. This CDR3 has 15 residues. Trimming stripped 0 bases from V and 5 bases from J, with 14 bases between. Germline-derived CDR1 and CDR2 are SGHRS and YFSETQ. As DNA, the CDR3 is TGCGCCAGCAGCTTGGGAACCCTTCGTGGGGAGACCCAGTACTTC. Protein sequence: CASSLGTLRGETQYF.

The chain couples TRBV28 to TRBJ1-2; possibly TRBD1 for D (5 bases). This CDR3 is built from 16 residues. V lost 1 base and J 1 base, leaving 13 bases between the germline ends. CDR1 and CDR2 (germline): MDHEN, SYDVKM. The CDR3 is CASSLLWQGINYGYTF. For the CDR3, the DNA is TGTGCCAGCAGTTTATTGTGGCAGGGAATTAACTATGGCTACACCTTC.

CDR3 sequence: CAWRPGHHTGELFF. CDR3 sequence (DNA): TGTGCCTGGAGGCCGGGACATCACACCGGGGAGCTGTTTTTT. This chain links TRBV30 with TRBJ2-2; TRBD1 might be the D (6 bases). Germline V gene data show CDR1 as GTSNPN and CDR2 as SVGIG (reference sequence). V lost 3 bases, J lost 3 bases, and 11 bases lay in between. The CDR3 runs 14 residues.

CDR3 sequence reads: CASSQEARQGRVNEQFF. The CDR3 DNA follows: TGTGCCAGCAGCCAAGAAGCGCGACAGGGGAGAGTAAATGAGCAGTTCTTC. This chain uses TRBV4-2 with TRBJ2-1; TRBD1 agrees at 8 bases. With 0 bases clipped from V and 7 bases from J, the junction kept 11 bases outside the gene matches. The germline CDR1 and CDR2 sequences are LGHNA and YNFKEQ. This CDR3 is built from 17 residues.

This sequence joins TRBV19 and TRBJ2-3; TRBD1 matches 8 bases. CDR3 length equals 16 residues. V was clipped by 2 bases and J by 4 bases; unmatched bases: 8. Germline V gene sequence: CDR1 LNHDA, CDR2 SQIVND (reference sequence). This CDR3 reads CASSISGRGLSDTQYF. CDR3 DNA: TGTGCCAGTAGTATATCTGGCAGGGGGCTGTCAGATACGCAGTATTTT.